Listed below are T cell receptor beta chains from one sample, sequenced in a study of blood T cells in healthy people across ages. TCRdb fed the 5' RACE reads into MiXCR, producing one record per CDR3 protein. Of 720,000 or so distinct CDR3 sequences listed, about 43% are singletons. The sample consisted of blood. The receptors shown here come from a man at least 80 years old in good health. CDR3s include the opening cysteine and the closing phenylalanine or tryptophan.

V gene	J gene	CDR3 protein
TRBV12-3/TRBV12-4	TRBJ2-4	CASSLGEIAKNIQYF
TRBV4-3	TRBJ2-3	CASSNMAPRADTQYF
TRBV6-2/TRBV6-3	TRBJ2-1	CASRPLGQGYNEQFF
TRBV5-4	TRBJ2-5	CASSLRAGGGAETQYF
TRBV10-3	.	CAIRGPGTGTYEQYF
TRBV6-2/TRBV6-3	TRBJ2-2	CASSSFSGRDTGELFF
TRBV29-1	TRBJ1-1	CSAVHQVEAFF
TRBV6-6	TRBJ2-1	CASRDDRGFYNEQFF
TRBV29-1	TRBJ2-7	CSVLFAQYF
TRBV9	TRBJ2-7	CASSVDSGREQYF
TRBV7-2	TRBJ2-7	CASSSRAGGRYEQYF
TRBV5-1	TRBJ1-1	CASCDWVRGANTEAFF
TRBV20-1	TRBJ2-4	CSARDGRQGENIQYF
TRBV18	TRBJ2-5	CASSPGYRETQYF
TRBV7-9	TRBJ2-7	CASSFANEQYF
TRBV21-1	.	CASTSRGDRSYNEQYF
TRBV27	TRBJ1-5	CASRVRGAGQPQHF
TRBV9	TRBJ1-3	CASSVEPAGSGNTIYF
TRBV7-8	TRBJ2-3	CASSLAPGGPTDTQYF
TRBV15	.	CATSDGSGNNPQYEQYF
TRBV6-5	TRBJ1-1	CASSGTPHTEAFF
TRBV12-3/TRBV12-4	TRBJ2-3	CASSPSGTGVTDTQYF
TRBV11-2	TRBJ2-5	CASSLDYQGAYNEQYF
TRBV5-1	TRBJ2-7	CASSFFLVTSGRSSSYERYF
TRBV4-2	TRBJ2-2	CASSQGSAAITGELFF
TRBV6-5	TRBJ2-5	CASSYSFLGVSPGMETQYF
TRBV6-1	TRBJ1-6	CASKPGTGGNFYNSPLHF
TRBV7-2	TRBJ1-4	CASSPRQGRGEKLFF
TRBV6-2/TRBV6-3	TRBJ2-4	CASSQPSGYLAKNIQYF
TRBV5-1	TRBJ2-7	CASSLNRGGESYEQYF
TRBV7-2	TRBJ2-5	CASSLGVLVGTQYF
TRBV20-1	TRBJ1-2	CSASDRAFGYTF
TRBV9	TRBJ1-5	CASSAQGGRNQPQHF
TRBV4-2	TRBJ2-7	CASSQEWGYEQYF
TRBV6-4	TRBJ2-5	CASRELPGETQYF
TRBV14	TRBJ1-2	CASSPQSQGAYYGYTF
TRBV7-2	TRBJ2-1	CASSSVNNNNEQFF
TRBV20-1	TRBJ1-5	CSARFSSAVGNQPQHF
TRBV6-2/TRBV6-3	TRBJ2-7	CASSYYLAATYEQYF
TRBV15	TRBJ2-7	CATSRVWGASSYEQYF
TRBV6-2/TRBV6-3	TRBJ1-1	CASSPTGRGTEAFF
TRBV7-2	TRBJ1-3	CASSSPDTWGTNGNTIYF
TRBV20-1	TRBJ2-3	CSATRPGTSDRTDTQYF
TRBV27	TRBJ2-7	CASSLSARDDEQYF
TRBV10-1	TRBJ2-3	CASSASGVNPTDTQYF
TRBV4-2	TRBJ2-1	CASSRTLNEQFF
TRBV20-1	TRBJ2-7	CSARDLLSGSDEQYF
TRBV6-5	TRBJ2-7	CASKVAEKGLAYEQYF
TRBV18	TRBJ1-1	CASSPVTGGSNTEAFF
TRBV7-2	TRBJ1-2	CASSPTGRGQLYGYTF
TRBV20-1	TRBJ1-2	CSAGLTGRGYTF
TRBV7-2	.	CASRGLAGKSGETQYF
TRBV7-9	TRBJ2-7	CASSFPRAPYEQYF